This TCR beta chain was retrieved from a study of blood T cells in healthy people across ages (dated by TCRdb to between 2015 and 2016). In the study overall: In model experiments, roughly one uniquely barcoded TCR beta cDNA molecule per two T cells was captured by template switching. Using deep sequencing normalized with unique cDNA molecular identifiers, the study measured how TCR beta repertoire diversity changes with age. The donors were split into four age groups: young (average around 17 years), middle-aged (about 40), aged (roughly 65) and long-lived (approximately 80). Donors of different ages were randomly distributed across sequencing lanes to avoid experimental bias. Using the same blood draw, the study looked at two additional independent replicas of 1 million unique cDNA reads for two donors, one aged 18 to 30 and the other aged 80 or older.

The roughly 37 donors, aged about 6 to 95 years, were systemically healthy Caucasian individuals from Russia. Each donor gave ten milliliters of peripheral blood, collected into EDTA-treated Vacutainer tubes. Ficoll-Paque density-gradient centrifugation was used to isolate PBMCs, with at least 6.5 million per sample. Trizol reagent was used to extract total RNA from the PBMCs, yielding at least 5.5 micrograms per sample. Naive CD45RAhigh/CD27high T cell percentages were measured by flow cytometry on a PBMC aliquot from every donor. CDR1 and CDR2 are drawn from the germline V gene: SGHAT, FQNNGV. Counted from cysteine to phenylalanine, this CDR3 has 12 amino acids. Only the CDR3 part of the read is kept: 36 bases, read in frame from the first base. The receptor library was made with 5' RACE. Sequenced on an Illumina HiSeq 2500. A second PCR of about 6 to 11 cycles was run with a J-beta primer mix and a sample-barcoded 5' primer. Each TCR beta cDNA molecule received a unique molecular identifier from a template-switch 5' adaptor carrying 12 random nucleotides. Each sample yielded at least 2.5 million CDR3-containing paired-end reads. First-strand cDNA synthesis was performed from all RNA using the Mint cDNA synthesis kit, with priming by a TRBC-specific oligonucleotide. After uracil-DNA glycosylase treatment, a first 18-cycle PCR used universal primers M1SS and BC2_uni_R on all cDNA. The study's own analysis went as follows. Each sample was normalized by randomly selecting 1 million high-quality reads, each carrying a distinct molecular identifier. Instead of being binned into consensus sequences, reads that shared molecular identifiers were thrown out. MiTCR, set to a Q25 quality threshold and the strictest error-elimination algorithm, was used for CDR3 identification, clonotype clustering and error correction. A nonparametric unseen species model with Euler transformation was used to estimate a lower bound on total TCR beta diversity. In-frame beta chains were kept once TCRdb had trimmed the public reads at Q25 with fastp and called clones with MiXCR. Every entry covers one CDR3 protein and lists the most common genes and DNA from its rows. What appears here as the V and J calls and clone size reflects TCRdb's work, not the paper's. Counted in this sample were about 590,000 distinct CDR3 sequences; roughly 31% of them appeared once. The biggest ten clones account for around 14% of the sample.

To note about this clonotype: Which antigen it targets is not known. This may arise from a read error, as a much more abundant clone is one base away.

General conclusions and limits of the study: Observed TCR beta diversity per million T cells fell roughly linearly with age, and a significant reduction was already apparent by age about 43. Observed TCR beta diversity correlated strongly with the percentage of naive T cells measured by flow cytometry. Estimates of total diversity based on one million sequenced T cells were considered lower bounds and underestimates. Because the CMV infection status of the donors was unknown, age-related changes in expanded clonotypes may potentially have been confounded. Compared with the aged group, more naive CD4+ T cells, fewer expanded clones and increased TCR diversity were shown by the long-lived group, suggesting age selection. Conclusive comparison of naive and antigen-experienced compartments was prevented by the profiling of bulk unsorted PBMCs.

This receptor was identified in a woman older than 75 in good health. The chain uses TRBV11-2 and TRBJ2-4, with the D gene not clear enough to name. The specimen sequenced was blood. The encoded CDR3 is CASSLDVETQNF. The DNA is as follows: TGTGCCAGCAGCTTAGACGTGGAGACCCAGAACTTC.